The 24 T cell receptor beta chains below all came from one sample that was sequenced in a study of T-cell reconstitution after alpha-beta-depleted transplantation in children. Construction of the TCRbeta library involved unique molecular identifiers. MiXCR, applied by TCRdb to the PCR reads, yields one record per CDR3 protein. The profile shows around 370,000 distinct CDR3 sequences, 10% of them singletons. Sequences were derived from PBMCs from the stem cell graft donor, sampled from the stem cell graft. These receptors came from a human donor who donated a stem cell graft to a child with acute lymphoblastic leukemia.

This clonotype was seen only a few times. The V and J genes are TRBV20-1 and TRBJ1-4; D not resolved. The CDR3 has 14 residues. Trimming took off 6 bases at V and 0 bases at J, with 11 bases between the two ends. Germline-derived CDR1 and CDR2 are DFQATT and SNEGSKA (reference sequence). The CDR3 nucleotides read TGCAGTGCCAGCTCCCTTGCAACTAATGAAAAACTGTTTTTT. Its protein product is CSASSLATNEKLFF.

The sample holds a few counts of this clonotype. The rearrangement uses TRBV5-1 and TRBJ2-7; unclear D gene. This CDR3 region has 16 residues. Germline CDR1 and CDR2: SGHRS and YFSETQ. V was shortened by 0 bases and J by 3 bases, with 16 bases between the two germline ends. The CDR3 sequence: CASSLVAAYTYYEQYF. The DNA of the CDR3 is TGCGCCAGCAGCTTGGTGGCAGCCTACACCTACTACGAGCAGTACTTC.

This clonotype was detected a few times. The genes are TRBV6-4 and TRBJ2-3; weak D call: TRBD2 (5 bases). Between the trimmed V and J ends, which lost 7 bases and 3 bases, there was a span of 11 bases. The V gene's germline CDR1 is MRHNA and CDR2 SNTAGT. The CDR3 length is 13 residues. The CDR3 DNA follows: TGTGCCAGCAAACCCTCGGGGACAGATACGCAGTATTTT. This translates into CASKPSGTDTQYF.

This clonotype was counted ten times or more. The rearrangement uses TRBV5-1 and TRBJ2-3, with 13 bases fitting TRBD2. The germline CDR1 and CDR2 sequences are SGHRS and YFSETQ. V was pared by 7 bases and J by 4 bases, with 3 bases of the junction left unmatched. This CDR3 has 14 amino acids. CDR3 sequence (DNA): TGCGCCAGCCAGACTAGCGGGAGGTCAGATACGCAGTATTTT. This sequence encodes CASQTSGRSDTQYF. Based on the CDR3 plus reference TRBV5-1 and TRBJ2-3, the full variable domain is KAGVTQTPRYLIKTRGQQVTLSCSPISGHRSVSWYQQTPGQGLQFLFEYFSETQRNKGNFPGRFSGRQFSNSRSEMNVSTLELGDSALYLCASQTSGRSDTQYFGPGTRLTVL.

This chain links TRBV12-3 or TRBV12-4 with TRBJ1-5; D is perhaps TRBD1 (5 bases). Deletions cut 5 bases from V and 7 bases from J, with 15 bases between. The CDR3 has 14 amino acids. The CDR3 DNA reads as TGTGCCAGCAGTATTCGACAGACGGACCAGCCCCAGCATTTT. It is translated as CASSIRQTDQPQHF.

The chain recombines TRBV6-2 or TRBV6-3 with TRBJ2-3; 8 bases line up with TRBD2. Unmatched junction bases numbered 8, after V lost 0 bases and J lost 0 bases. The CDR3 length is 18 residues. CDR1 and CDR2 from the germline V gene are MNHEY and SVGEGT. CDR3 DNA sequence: TGTGCCAGCAGTTACTCGTCCCTACTAGCGGTGAGCACAGATACGCAGTATTTT. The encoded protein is CASSYSSLLAVSTDTQYF.

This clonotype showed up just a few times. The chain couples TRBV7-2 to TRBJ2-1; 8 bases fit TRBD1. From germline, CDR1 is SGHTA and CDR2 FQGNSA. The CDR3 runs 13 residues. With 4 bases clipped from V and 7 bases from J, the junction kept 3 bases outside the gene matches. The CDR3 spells CASSSTGANEQFF. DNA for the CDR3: TGTGCCAGCAGCTCGACAGGGGCAAATGAGCAGTTCTTC.

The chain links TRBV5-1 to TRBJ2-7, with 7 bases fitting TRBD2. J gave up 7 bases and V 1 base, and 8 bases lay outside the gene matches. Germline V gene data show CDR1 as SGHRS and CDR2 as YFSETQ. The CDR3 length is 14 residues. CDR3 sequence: CASSLFEGGDEQYF. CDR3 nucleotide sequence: TGCGCCAGCAGCTTGTTCGAGGGAGGGGATGAGCAGTACTTC.

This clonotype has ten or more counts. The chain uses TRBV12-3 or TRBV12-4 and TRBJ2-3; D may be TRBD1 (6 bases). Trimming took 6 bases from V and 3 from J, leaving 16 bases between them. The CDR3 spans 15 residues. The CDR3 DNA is TGTGCCAGCAGCTTCAGACAGGCTTTAACAGATACGCAGTATTTT. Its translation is CASSFRQALTDTQYF.

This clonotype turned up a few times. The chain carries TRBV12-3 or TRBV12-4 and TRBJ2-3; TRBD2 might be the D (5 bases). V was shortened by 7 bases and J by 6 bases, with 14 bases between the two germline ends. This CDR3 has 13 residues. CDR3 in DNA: TGTGCCAGCAATCCCGAGGGCAAGGATACGCAGTATTTT. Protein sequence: CASNPEGKDTQYF.

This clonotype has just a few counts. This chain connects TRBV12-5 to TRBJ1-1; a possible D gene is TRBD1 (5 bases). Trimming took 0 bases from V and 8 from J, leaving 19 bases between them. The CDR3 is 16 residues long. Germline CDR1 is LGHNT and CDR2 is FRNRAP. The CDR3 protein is CASGLVLGGQNGEAFF. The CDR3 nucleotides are TGTGCTAGTGGTTTGGTACTTGGAGGACAAAATGGGGAAGCTTTCTTT.

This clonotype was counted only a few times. CDR3 protein: CSVVGANYGYTF. In nucleotides, the CDR3 is TGCAGCGTTGTAGGGGCTAACTATGGCTACACCTTC. The chain links TRBV29-1 to TRBJ1-2; D might be TRBD1 (5 bases). From germline, CDR1 is SQVTM and CDR2 ANQGSEA. Trimming removed 4 bases from V and 0 bases from J, with 6 bases in between. The CDR3 has 12 residues.

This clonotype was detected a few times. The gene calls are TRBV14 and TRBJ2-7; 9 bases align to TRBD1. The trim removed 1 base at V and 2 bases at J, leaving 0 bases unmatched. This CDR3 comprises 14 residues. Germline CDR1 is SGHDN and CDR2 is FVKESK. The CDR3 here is CASSQGDRAYEQYF. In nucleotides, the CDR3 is TGTGCCAGCAGCCAAGGGGACAGGGCCTACGAGCAGTACTTC.

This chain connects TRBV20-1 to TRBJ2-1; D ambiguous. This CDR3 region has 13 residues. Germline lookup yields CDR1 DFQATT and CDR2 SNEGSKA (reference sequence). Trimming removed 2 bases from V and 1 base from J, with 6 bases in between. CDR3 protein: CSARLVSYNEQFF. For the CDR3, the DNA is TGCAGTGCTAGACTAGTATCCTACAATGAGCAGTTCTTC.

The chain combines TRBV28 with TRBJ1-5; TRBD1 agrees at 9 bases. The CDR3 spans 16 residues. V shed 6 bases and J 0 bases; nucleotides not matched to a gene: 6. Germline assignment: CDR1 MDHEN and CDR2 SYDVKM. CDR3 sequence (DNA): TGTGCCAGCAGAGAACAGGGGGCAGGTAGCAATCAGCCCCAGCATTTT. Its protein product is CASREQGAGSNQPQHF. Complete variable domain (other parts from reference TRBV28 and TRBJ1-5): DVKVTQSSRYLVKRTGEKVFLECVQDMDHENMFWYRQDPGLGLRLIYFSYDVKMKEKGDIPEGYSVSREKKERFSLILESASTNQTSMYLCASREQGAGSNQPQHFGDGTRLSIL.

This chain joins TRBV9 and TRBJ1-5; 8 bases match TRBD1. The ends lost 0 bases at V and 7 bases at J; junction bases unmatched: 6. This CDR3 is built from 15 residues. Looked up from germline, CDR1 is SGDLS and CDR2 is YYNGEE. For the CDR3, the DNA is TGTGCCAGCAGCGTAGCCCCGGACAGGGCACAGCCCCAGCATTTT. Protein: CASSVAPDRAQPQHF. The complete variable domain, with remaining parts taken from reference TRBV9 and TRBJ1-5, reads DSGVTQTPKHLITATGQRVTLRCSPRSGDLSVYWYQQSLDQGLQFLIQYYNGEERAKGNILERFSAQQFPDLHSELNLSSLELGDSALYFCASSVAPDRAQPQHFGDGTRLSIL.

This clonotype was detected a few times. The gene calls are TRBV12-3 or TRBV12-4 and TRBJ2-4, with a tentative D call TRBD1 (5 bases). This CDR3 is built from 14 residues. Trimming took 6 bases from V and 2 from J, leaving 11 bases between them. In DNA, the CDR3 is TGTGCCAGCAGCTTGCAGGGTACCAAAAACATTCAGTACTTC. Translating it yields CASSLQGTKNIQYF.

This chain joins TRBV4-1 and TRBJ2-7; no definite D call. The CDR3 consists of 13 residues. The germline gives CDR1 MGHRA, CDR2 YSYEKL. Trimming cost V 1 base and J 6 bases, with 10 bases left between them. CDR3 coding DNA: TGCGCCAGCAGCCAAGTCGCGGTTTCCGAGCAGTACTTC. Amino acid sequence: CASSQVAVSEQYF.

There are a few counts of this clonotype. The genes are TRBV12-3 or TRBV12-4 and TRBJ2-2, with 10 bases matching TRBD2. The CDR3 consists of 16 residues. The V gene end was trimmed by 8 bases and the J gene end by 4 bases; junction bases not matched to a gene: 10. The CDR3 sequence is CASYDRLAGFTGELFF. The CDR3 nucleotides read TGTGCCAGCTATGATCGACTAGCGGGCTTCACCGGGGAGCTGTTTTTT.

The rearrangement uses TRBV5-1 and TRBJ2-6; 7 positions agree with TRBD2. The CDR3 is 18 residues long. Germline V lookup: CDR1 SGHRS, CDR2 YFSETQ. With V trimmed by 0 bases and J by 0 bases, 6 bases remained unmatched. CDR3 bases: TGCGCCAGCAGCTTGGATCCGGGAGGCCTCTCTGGGGCCAACGTCCTGACTTTC. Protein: CASSLDPGGLSGANVLTF.

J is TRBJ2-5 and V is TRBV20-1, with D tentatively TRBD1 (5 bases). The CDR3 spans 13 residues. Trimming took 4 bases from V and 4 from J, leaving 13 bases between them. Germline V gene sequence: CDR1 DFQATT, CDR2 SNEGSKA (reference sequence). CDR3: CSANRGGTETQYF. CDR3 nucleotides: TGCAGTGCTAATAGGGGTGGAACAGAGACCCAGTACTTC.

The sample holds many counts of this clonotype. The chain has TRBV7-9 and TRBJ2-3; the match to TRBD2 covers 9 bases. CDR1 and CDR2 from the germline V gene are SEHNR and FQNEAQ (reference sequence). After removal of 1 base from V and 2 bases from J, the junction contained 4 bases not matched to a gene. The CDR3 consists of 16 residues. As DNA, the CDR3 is TGTGCCAGCAGCTTAGGGCTAGCGGGACCCACAGATACGCAGTATTTT. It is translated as CASSLGLAGPTDTQYF.

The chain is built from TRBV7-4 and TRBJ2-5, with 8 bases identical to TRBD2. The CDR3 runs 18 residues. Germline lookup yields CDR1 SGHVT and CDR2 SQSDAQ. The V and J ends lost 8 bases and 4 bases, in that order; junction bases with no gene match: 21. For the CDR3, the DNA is TGTGCCAGCTCCCCGGGACTGGCCCCGAGCGGGAGAGGAGAGACCCAGTACTTC. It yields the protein CASSPGLAPSGRGETQYF.

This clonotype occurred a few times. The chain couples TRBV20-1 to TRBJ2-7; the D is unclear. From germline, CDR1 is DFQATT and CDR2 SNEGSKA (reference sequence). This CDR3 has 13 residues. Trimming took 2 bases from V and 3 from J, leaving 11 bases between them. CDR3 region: CSARRQRFYEQYF. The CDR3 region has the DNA TGCAGTGCTAGAAGGCAGAGGTTCTACGAGCAGTACTTC.